The next 32 T cell receptor beta chains were all read from a single sample in a study of CD8 T cells in Susac syndrome (dated by TCRdb to between 2018 and 2021). The receptor library was made with the immunoSEQ multiplex PCR assay. RNA was extracted with the RNeasy kit and about 0.5 to 1 ug was reverse transcribed using random hexamers. Clones were called with MiXCR by TCRdb after fastp trimmed the public reads at Q25, and only in-frame beta chains were retained. CDR3 protein duplicates are merged, each entry listing the most common genes and DNA. This sample comprises tens of thousands of distinct CDR3 sequences, 90% to 95% of them detected only once. In total, the top ten clones hold 0.5% to 0.55% of the sample. Sample: CD8+ T cells from PBMCs. These receptors were collected from a human donor in good health.

J is TRBJ2-2 and V is TRBV28, with D perhaps matching TRBD1 or TRBD2 (5 bases each). The CDR3 is 18 amino acids. Trimming left V 6 bases short and J 1 base short, with 21 bases between. Germline CDR1 is MDHEN and CDR2 is SYDVKM. The chain's CDR3 is CASSRPRVEGRNTGELFF. The DNA for the CDR3 is TGTGCCAGCAGCCGCCCTCGTGTAGAGGGGAGGAACACCGGGGAGCTGTTTTTT.

This clonotype was seen more than once but under ten times. This rearrangement joins TRBV5-6 to TRBJ2-7; D ambiguous. Germline values: CDR1 SGHDT, CDR2 YYEEEE. The CDR3 consists of 14 residues. V gave up 0 bases and J gave up 0 bases, with 7 bases separating them. CDR3 nucleotide sequence: TGTGCCAGCAGCTTGGCTTCCATCTCCTACGAGCAGTACTTC. It yields the protein CASSLASISYEQYF.

This clonotype was found once. The chain employs TRBV29-1 and TRBJ1-2; the match to TRBD1 covers 10 bases. Germline loops: CDR1 SQVTM, CDR2 ANQGSEA. The CDR3 contains 14 residues. Unmatched junction bases numbered 11, after V lost 5 bases and J lost 8 bases. The CDR3 DNA reads TGCAGCGTTCTCGGGACAGGGGACCGGTGGGGCTACACCTTC. This encodes CSVLGTGDRWGYTF. Full variable domain (remainder filled in from reference TRBV29-1 and TRBJ1-2): SAVISQKPSRDICQRGTSLTIQCQVDSQVTMMFWYRQQPGQSLTLIATANQGSEATYESGFVIDKFPISRPNLTFSTLTVSNMSPEDSSIYLCSVLGTGDRWGYTFGSGTRLTVV.

V gene TRBV7-9 combines with J gene TRBJ2-7, with 8 positions matching TRBD1. Germline V CDR1 and CDR2: SEHNR, FQNEAQ (reference sequence). The CDR3 loop spans 17 amino acids. J was trimmed by 0 bases and V by 3 bases; bases with no gene match: 10. The CDR3 DNA follows: TGTGCCAGCAGCTTGGGGGCCGGGACAGGCGGCTCCTACGAGCAGTACTTC. Translated: CASSLGAGTGGSYEQYF.

The chain uses TRBV28 and TRBJ1-2; no clear D. Germline assignment: CDR1 MDHEN and CDR2 SYDVKM. CDR3 length equals 14 residues. Between the trimmed V and J ends, which lost 7 bases and 4 bases, there was a span of 16 bases. The CDR3 region is CASTARSWFYGYTF. DNA for the CDR3: TGTGCCAGCACCGCCAGGAGCTGGTTCTATGGCTACACCTTC.

The chain employs TRBV9 and TRBJ2-5; D is ambiguous. The V and J ends lost 0 bases and 1 base respectively, with 10 bases between them. The CDR3 extends over 15 amino acids. Per germline, CDR1 SGDLS and CDR2 YYNGEE. In DNA form, the CDR3 reads TGTGCCAGCAGCGTAGTACCAGCGCGCCAAGAGACCCAGTACTTC. This sequence encodes CASSVVPARQETQYF.

The chain joins TRBV4-1 to TRBJ1-2; possible D gene TRBD1, 6 bases. The germline CDR1 and CDR2 sequences are MGHRA and YSYEKL. The CDR3 has 14 residues. The V end was cut by 3 bases, the J end by 6 bases, with 14 bases between. The CDR3 coding sequence is TGCGCCAGCAGCCATCTACAGGGACCAGATGGCTACACCTTC. Amino acid sequence: CASSHLQGPDGYTF.

The chain has TRBV29-1 and TRBJ1-2; tentatively, D is TRBD1 (5 bases). The ends were cut back, 1 base at V and 3 bases at J, with 27 bases in the middle. Per the germline V gene, CDR1 is SQVTM and CDR2 is ANQGSEA. This CDR3 comprises 19 residues. CDR3 loop: CSVEVVFGFSPGTDYGYTF. In nucleotides, the CDR3 is TGCAGCGTTGAAGTCGTTTTCGGATTTTCACCGGGGACCGACTATGGCTACACCTTC.

This clonotype appeared once. The genes are TRBV29-1 and TRBJ2-1; maybe TRBD2 (6 bases). This CDR3 has 16 amino acids. CDR1 SQVTM and CDR2 ANQGSEA come from the germline V gene. Between the trimmed V and J ends, which lost 1 base and 2 bases, there was a span of 15 bases. The CDR3 DNA reads as TGCAGCGTTGAAGGAGGGCTAGCGCTAGCCTACAATGAGCAGTTCTTC. Its protein product is CSVEGGLALAYNEQFF.

V is TRBV6-5 and J is TRBJ2-2, with TRBD2 matching 10 bases. CDR3 length equals 15 residues. Germline V lookup: CDR1 MNHEY, CDR2 SVGAGI. With V trimmed by 5 bases and J by 5 bases, 5 bases remained unmatched. The CDR3 loop reads CASSPLAGDTGELFF. The CDR3 bases are TGTGCCAGCAGTCCTCTAGCGGGAGATACCGGGGAGCTGTTTTTT.

V gene TRBV27 combines with J gene TRBJ2-5, with 7 bases lining up with TRBD2. Per germline, CDR1 MNHEY and CDR2 SMNVEV (reference sequence). V was clipped by 7 bases and J by 2 bases; unmatched bases: 10. CDR3 length: 15 amino acids. This chain's CDR3 is CASKAGTTYQETQYF. DNA of the CDR3: TGTGCCAGCAAAGCTGGGACTACCTATCAAGAGACCCAGTACTTC.

V is TRBV27 and J is TRBJ2-7; D may be TRBD2 (6 bases). V lost 3 bases to trimming and J lost 3 bases, with 12 bases between them. CDR1 is MNHEY, CDR2 SMNVEV, per germline (reference sequence). The CDR3 runs 14 residues. CDR3 DNA sequence: TGTGCCAGCAGTTTGGCGGGGTCCTACTACGAGCAGTACTTC. Protein sequence: CASSLAGSYYEQYF.

The chain recombines TRBV7-6 with TRBJ2-3; TRBD1 aligns across 7 bases. Trimming took 4 bases from V and 1 from J; bases not matched to a gene: 8. This CDR3 is built from 16 residues. Germline V gene lookup returns CDR1 SGHVS and CDR2 FNYEAQ. CDR3 bases: TGTGCCAGCAGCTCGACAGGGTATTCTGGCACAGATACGCAGTATTTT. Translated, it gives CASSSTGYSGTDTQYF. The variable domain in full, with the rest retrieved from reference TRBV7-6 and TRBJ2-3, is GAGVSQSPRYKVTKRGQDVALRCDPISGHVSLYWYRQALGQGPEFLTYFNYEAQQDKSGLPNDRFSAERPEGSISTLTIQRTEQRDSAMYRCASSSTGYSGTDTQYFGPGTRLTVL.

V gene TRBV30 combines with J gene TRBJ2-1, with 10 bases fitting TRBD2. CDR3 length: 14 amino acids. Trimming took 2 bases from V and 6 from J; bases not matched to a gene: 4. Germline V gene sequence: CDR1 GTSNPN, CDR2 SVGIG (reference sequence). The CDR3 reads CAWSWSSGSNEQFF. The CDR3 DNA reads TGTGCCTGGAGTTGGTCTAGCGGGAGCAATGAGCAGTTCTTC. The full variable domain, with the rest looked up from reference TRBV30 and TRBJ2-1, is SQTIHQWPATLVQPVGSPLSLECTVEGTSNPNLYWYRQAAGRGLQLLFYSVGIGQISSEVPQNLSASRPQDRQFILSSKKLLLSDSGFYLCAWSWSSGSNEQFFGPGTRLTVL.

On this clonotype: One junction end does not reproduce the germline sequence, and a read error may be involved. V gene TRBV20-1 combines with J gene TRBJ1-2; D is unclear. The CDR3 totals 11 residues. CDR1 DFQATT and CDR2 SNEGSKA come from the germline V gene (reference sequence). DNA for the CDR3: TGCAGTGCTAGAGACCGCCCCGGGCCCCTCTTC. This codes for CSARDRPGPLF.

The chain is built from TRBV28 and TRBJ2-2; D possibly corresponds to TRBD2 (6 bases). The germline V gene has CDR1 MDHEN and CDR2 SYDVKM. The germline V and J ends were trimmed by 3 bases and 3 bases, with 11 bases remaining between them. The CDR3 extends over 15 amino acids. The CDR3 is CASSFMRDYTGELFF. For the CDR3, the DNA is TGTGCCAGCAGTTTTATGCGGGACTACACCGGGGAGCTGTTTTTT.

The chain carries TRBV20-1 and TRBJ2-7; TRBD1 matches at 7 bases. The J segment lost 4 bases and the V segment lost 0 bases, leaving 6 bases of the junction unmatched. The V gene's germline CDR1 is DFQATT and CDR2 SNEGSKA (reference sequence). The CDR3 length is 14 residues. CDR3 loop: CSARDPGGTYEQYF. The CDR3 DNA is TGCAGTGCTAGAGACCCAGGGGGTACGTACGAGCAGTACTTC.

The chain joins TRBV25-1 to TRBJ1-2, with D possibly TRBD1 on 5 matching bases. The V end was cut by 0 bases, the J end by 4 bases, with 15 bases between. The CDR3 is made up of 16 amino acids. Germline CDR1 and CDR2: MGHDK and SYGVNS. Here the CDR3 DNA reads TGTGCCAGCAGTGAATATGGCGGGGCGCCGCCCTATGGCTACACCTTC. Its translation is CASSEYGGAPPYGYTF.

The gene calls are TRBV28 and TRBJ2-7; TRBD2 matches at 8 bases. Germline loops: CDR1 MDHEN, CDR2 SYDVKM. Unmatched junction bases numbered 6, after V lost 3 bases and J lost 2 bases. The CDR3 runs 15 residues. CDR3 in DNA: TGTGCCAGCAGTTTGTTCCGCGGGGGGCCCTACGAGCAGTACTTC. Its protein product is CASSLFRGGPYEQYF.

This clonotype has only one observation. The chain uses TRBV7-9 and TRBJ1-1; D is uncertain. This CDR3 is built from 13 residues. V was pared by 6 bases and J by 3 bases, with 11 bases between. CDR1 SEHNR and CDR2 FQNEAQ come from the germline V gene (reference sequence). Here the CDR3 reads CASRGSGDTEAFF. The DNA of the CDR3 is TGTGCCAGCAGAGGGAGTGGGGACACTGAAGCTTTCTTT.

J is TRBJ1-5 and V is TRBV19; D is possibly TRBD1 (5 bases). There are 15 residues in the CDR3. V lost 6 bases and J lost 7, with 19 bases in between. CDR1 is LNHDA and CDR2 is SQIVND in the germline V gene (reference sequence). The CDR3, as DNA: TGTGCCAGTAGCCCCGGGACCGACCATCGGCAGCCCCAGCATTTT. It encodes CASSPGTDHRQPQHF.

This clonotype was detected once. The V gene is TRBV3-1, the J gene TRBJ2-7; D may correspond to TRBD1 or TRBD2 (5 bases each). Deletions cut 3 bases from V and 1 base from J, with 7 bases between. Germline CDR1 LGHDT, CDR2 YNNKEL (reference sequence). The CDR3 sequence is 13 residues long. This chain's CDR3 is CASSQGPSYEQYF. CDR3 sequence (DNA): TGTGCCAGCAGCCAGGGACCGTCCTACGAGCAGTACTTC.

The J gene is TRBJ2-7, the V gene TRBV10-2, with D perhaps matching TRBD1 (6 bases). This CDR3 is built from 18 residues. Looked up from germline, CDR1 is WSHSY and CDR2 is SAAADI. Between the trimmed V and J ends, which lost 7 bases and 0 bases, there was a span of 25 bases. The CDR3 DNA sequence: TGCGCCAGCAACCAAATAGACCCCGGGACAACGGGCTCCTACGAGCAGTACTTC. Protein product: CASNQIDPGTTGSYEQYF.

The J gene is TRBJ1-1, the V gene TRBV29-1; D is possibly TRBD1 (6 bases). V lost 6 bases and J lost 6, with 14 bases in between. Per the germline V gene, CDR1 is SQVTM and CDR2 is ANQGSEA. The CDR3 has 12 amino acids. The CDR3 sequence is CSVPTPGAEAFF. The CDR3, as DNA: TGCAGCGTGCCAACTCCAGGGGCTGAAGCTTTCTTT.

This sequence joins TRBV5-6 and TRBJ1-2; TRBD1 is a possible D gene (5 bases). Germline CDR1 and CDR2: SGHDT and YYEEEE. The CDR3 loop spans 12 amino acids. V lost 3 bases and J lost 8, with 11 bases in between. CDR3 protein: CASSWGFRGYTF. The CDR3 nucleotides read TGTGCCAGCAGCTGGGGGTTTCGGGGCTACACCTTC.

The chain uses TRBV11-2 and TRBJ2-1; 8 nucleotides align to TRBD2. The CDR3 sequence is 17 residues long. Germline trimming cut 0 bases from V and 5 bases from J; bases unmatched to any gene: 9. Germline V CDR1 and CDR2: SGHAT, FQNNGV. CDR3 DNA sequence: TGTGCCAGCAGCTTAGATCTCGGGGTAGCGGGAAACAATGAGCAGTTCTTC. Protein sequence: CASSLDLGVAGNNEQFF.

The genes are TRBV7-9 and TRBJ1-2, with D perhaps matching TRBD1 (5 bases). Germline V gene data show CDR1 as SEHNR and CDR2 as FQNEAQ (reference sequence). With 0 bases removed from V and 9 bases from J, the gap between germline ends came to 8 bases. The CDR3 consists of 12 residues. CDR3 in DNA: TGTGCCAGCAGCTTAGCGGCAGGGAGCTACACCTTC. It codes for CASSLAAGSYTF.

This rearrangement joins TRBV28 to TRBJ1-2; D call uncertain. Germline V gives CDR1 MDHEN, CDR2 SYDVKM. This CDR3 is built from 12 residues. V was shortened by 5 bases and J by 8 bases, with 12 bases between the two germline ends. CDR3 sequence: CASSPPGYGYTF. CDR3 in DNA: TGTGCCAGCAGTCCCCCCGGGTACGGCTACACCTTC.

V gene TRBV19 combines with J gene TRBJ1-5; a weak D match, TRBD1 (5 bases). Germline V lookup: CDR1 LNHDA, CDR2 SQIVND (reference sequence). The CDR3 consists of 17 residues. The ends were cut back, 0 bases at V and 1 base at J, with 13 bases in the middle. Here the CDR3 reads CASSIDSGSLSNQPQHF. CDR3 DNA sequence: TGTGCCAGTAGTATAGATTCAGGGTCCCTAAGCAATCAGCCCCAGCATTTT. The full variable domain, its missing parts supplied by reference TRBV19 and TRBJ1-5, is DGGITQSPKYLFRKEGQNVTLSCEQNLNHDAMYWYRQDPGQGLRLIYYSQIVNDFQKGDIAEGYSVSREKKESFPLTVTSAQKNPTAFYLCASSIDSGSLSNQPQHFGDGTRLSIL.

This chain uses TRBV7-9 with TRBJ2-7; maybe TRBD2 (6 bases). The ends were cut back, 6 bases at V and 5 bases at J, with 23 bases in the middle. The CDR3 contains 16 residues. Germline V CDR1 and CDR2: SEHNR, FQNEAQ (reference sequence). CDR3 sequence: CASSPPPGLLDDEQYF. The CDR3 DNA is TGTGCCAGCAGTCCCCCCCCGGGACTCCTGGACGACGAGCAGTACTTC.

J is TRBJ2-7 and V is TRBV29-1; D gene ambiguous. Trimming pared 3 bases from V and 4 bases from J, leaving 10 bases between. From germline, CDR1 is SQVTM and CDR2 ANQGSEA. This CDR3 contains 12 residues. This CDR3 is CSVEVSVYEQYF. CDR3 DNA sequence: TGCAGCGTTGAGGTCAGCGTATACGAGCAGTACTTC.

The CDR3 sequence: CATSSRADRVYEQYF. The CDR3 bases are TGTGCCACCAGCAGCAGAGCAGACCGAGTCTACGAGCAGTACTTC. The chain joins TRBV15 to TRBJ2-7; D not resolved. CDR3 length equals 15 residues. V lost 3 bases, J lost 3 bases, and 15 bases lay in between. Germline V gene data show CDR1 as LNHNV and CDR2 as YYDKDF (reference sequence).